This T cell receptor beta chain emerged from a study of blood T cell repertoires in COVID-19. The CDR3 loop spans 12 amino acids. The germline V and J ends were trimmed by 6 bases and 1 base, with 6 bases remaining between them. CDR1 is WSHSY, CDR2 SAAADI, per germline. TCRdb's table, derived via immunoSEQ multiplex PCR, lists solely in-frame clones and lacks some. The sample has some 96,000 clones, approximately 89% seen once; the top ten hold approximately 10%. This receptor was identified in a man in his forties or fifties with acute or convalescent COVID-19. V and J are TRBV10-2 and TRBJ1-1; weak D call: TRBD1 (5 bases). Sequenced input: peripheral blood. The CDR3 coding sequence is TGCGCCAGCAGCCAGGGGAACACTGAAGCTTTCTTT. Residues: CASSQGNTEAFF.